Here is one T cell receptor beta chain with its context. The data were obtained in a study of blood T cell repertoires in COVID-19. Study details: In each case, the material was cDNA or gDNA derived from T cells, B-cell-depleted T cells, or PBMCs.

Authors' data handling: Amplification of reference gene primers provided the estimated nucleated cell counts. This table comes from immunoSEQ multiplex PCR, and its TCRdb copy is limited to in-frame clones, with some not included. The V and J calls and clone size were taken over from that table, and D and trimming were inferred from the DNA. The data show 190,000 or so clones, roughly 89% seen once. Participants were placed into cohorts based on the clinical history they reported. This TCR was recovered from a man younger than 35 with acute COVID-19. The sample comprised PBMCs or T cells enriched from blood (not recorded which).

CDR3 nucleotides: TGTGCCAGCAGCTTAGCGCGGAACTCGGCGGGGTACAATGAGCAGTTCTTC. Translated: CASSLARNSAGYNEQFF. J is TRBJ2-1 and V is TRBV7-8, with a possible D match to TRBD2 (6 bases). The CDR3 runs 17 residues. Trimming removed 0 bases at V and 4 bases at J, with 16 bases between. Per germline, CDR1 SGHVS and CDR2 FQNEAQ.